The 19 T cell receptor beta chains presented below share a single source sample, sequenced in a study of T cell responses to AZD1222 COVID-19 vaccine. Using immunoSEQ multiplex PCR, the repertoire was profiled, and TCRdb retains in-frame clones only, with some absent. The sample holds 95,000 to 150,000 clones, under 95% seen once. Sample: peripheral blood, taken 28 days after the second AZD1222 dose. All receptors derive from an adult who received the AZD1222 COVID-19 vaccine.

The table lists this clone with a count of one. The CDR3 DNA follows: TGTGCCAGTAGTGCTAGCGGGTTCGGGGGGAATGAGCAGTTCTTC. It specifies CASSASGFGGNEQFF. J is TRBJ2-1 and V is TRBV19; 8 bases agree with TRBD2. V shed 5 bases and J 7 bases; nucleotides not matched to a gene: 10. The CDR3 consists of 15 residues. Germline values: CDR1 LNHDA, CDR2 SQIVND (reference sequence).

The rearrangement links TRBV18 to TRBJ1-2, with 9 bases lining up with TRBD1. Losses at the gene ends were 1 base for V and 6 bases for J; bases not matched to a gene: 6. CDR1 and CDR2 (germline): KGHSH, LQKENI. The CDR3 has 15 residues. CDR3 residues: CASSPQGQGFDGYTF. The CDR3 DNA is TGTGCCAGCTCACCACAGGGACAGGGATTCGATGGCTACACCTTC.

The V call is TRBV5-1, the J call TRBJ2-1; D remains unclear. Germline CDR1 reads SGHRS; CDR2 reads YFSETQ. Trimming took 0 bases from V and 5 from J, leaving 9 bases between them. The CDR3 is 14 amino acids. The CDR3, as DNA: TGCGCCAGCAGCTTGGTAGCAGATCACAATGAGCAGTTCTTC. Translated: CASSLVADHNEQFF.

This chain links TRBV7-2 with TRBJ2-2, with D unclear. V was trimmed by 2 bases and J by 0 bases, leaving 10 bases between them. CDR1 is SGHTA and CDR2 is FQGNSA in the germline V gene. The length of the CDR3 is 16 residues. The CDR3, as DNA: TGTGCCAGCAGCTTACCCGGACGGGCGAACACCGGGGAGCTGTTTTTT. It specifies CASSLPGRANTGELFF. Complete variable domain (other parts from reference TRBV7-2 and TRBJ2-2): GAGVSQSPSNKVTEKGKDVELRCDPISGHTALYWYRQSLGQGLEFLIYFQGNSAPDKSGLPSDRFSAERTGGSVSTLTIQRTQQEDSAVYLCASSLPGRANTGELFFGEGSRLTVL.

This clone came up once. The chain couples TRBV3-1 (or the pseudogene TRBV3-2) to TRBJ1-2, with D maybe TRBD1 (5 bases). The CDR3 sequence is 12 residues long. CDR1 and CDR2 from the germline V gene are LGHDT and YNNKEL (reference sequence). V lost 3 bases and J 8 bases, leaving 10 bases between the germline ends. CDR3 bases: TGTGCCAGCAGCCAGGAGGGGCACGGCTACACCTTC. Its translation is CASSQEGHGYTF.

DNA for the CDR3: TGTGCCAGTATCAATTGGGGTTTGAACACTGAAGCTTTCTTT. Its protein product is CASINWGLNTEAFF. The chain combines TRBV19 with TRBJ1-1; D ambiguous. Germline CDR1 is LNHDA and CDR2 is SQIVND (reference sequence). V lost 7 bases, J lost 0 bases, and 12 bases lay in between. The CDR3 is made up of 14 amino acids.

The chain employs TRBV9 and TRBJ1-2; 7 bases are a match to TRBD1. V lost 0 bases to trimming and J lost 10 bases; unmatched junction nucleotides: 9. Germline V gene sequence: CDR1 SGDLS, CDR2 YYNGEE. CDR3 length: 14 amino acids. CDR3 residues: CASSVGDSRLDYTF. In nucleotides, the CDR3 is TGTGCCAGCAGCGTAGGGGACAGCCGATTAGACTACACCTTC. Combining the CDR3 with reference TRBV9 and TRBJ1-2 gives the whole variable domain DSGVTQTPKHLITATGQRVTLRCSPRSGDLSVYWYQQSLDQGLQFLIQYYNGEERAKGNILERFSAQQFPDLHSELNLSSLELGDSALYFCASSVGDSRLDYTFGSGTRLTVV.

The CDR3 loop is CASSGTLAYNEQFF. CDR3 DNA: TGTGCCAGCAGTGGAACCCTGGCCTACAATGAGCAGTTCTTC. The chain employs TRBV6-2 or TRBV6-3 and TRBJ2-1; D is unresolved. This CDR3 is built from 14 residues. The germline gives CDR1 MNHEY, CDR2 SVGEGT. Trimming pared 5 bases from V and 2 bases from J, leaving 10 bases between.

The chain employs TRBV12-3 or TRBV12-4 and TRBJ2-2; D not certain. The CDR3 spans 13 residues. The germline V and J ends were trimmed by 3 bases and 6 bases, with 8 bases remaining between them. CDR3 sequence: CASSFLGSGELFF. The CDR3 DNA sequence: TGTGCCAGCAGTTTTTTGGGTTCCGGGGAGCTGTTTTTT.

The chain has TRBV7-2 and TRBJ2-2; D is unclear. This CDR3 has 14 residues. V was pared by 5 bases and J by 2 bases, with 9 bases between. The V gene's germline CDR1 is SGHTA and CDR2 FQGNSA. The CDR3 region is CASSRSYNTGELFF. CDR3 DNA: TGTGCCAGCAGCAGAAGTTACAACACCGGGGAGCTGTTTTTT.

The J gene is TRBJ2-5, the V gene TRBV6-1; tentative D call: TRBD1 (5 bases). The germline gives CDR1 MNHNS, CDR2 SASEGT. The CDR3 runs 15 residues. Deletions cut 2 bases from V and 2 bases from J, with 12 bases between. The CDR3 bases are TGTGCCAGCAGTGAACTTACAGCAGGGCAAGAGACCCAGTACTTC. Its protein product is CASSELTAGQETQYF.

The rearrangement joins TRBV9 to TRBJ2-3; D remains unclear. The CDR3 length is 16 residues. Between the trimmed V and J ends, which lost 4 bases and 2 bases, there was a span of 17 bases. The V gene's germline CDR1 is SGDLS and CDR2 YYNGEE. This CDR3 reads CASSPHFPSVTDTQYF. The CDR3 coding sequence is TGTGCCAGCAGCCCTCACTTTCCCTCAGTCACAGATACGCAGTATTTT.

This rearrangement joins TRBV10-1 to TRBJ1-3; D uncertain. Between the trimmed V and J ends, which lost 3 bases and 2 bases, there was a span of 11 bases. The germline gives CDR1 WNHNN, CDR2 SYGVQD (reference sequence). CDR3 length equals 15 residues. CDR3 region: CASSDGGEAGNTIYF. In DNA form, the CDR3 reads TGCGCCAGCAGTGATGGAGGAGAGGCTGGAAACACCATATATTTT.

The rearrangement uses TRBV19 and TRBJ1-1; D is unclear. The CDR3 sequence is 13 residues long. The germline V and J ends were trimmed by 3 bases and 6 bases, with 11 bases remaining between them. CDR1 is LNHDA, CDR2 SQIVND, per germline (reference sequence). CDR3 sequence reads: CASSIVAAPEAFF. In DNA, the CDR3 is TGTGCCAGTAGTATCGTGGCAGCACCTGAAGCTTTCTTT.

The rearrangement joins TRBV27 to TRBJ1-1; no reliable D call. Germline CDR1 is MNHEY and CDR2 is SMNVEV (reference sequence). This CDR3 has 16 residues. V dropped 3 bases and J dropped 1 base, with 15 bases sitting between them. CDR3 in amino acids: CASSFHIGLKNTEAFF. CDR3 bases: TGTGCCAGCAGTTTCCATATTGGACTGAAGAACACTGAAGCTTTCTTT.

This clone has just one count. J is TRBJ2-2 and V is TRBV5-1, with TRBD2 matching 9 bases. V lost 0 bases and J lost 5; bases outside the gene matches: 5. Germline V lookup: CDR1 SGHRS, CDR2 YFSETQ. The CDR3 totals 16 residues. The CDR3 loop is CASSLDAGGQTGELFF. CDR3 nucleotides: TGCGCCAGCAGCTTGGATGCGGGGGGGCAAACCGGGGAGCTGTTTTTT.

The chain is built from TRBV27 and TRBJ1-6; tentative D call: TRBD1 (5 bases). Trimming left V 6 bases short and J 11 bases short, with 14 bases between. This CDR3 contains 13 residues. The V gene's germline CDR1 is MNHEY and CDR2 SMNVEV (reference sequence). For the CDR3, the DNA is TGTGCCAGCAGGGGGCCCCTCGGCACACCCCTCCACTTT. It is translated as CASRGPLGTPLHF.

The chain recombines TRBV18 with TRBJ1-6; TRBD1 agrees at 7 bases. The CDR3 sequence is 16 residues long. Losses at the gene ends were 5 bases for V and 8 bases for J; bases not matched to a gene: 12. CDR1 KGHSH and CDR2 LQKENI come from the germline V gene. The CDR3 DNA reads TGTGCCAGCTCAAAATCTGAGGGGGCTGCGGATTCACCCCTCCACTTT. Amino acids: CASSKSEGAADSPLHF.

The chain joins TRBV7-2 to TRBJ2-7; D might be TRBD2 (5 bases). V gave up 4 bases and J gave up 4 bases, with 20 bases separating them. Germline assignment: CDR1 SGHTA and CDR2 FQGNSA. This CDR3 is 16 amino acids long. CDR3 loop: CASSSPWGRGGYEQYF. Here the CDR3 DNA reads TGTGCCAGCAGCTCCCCGTGGGGTCGTGGAGGATACGAGCAGTACTTC.